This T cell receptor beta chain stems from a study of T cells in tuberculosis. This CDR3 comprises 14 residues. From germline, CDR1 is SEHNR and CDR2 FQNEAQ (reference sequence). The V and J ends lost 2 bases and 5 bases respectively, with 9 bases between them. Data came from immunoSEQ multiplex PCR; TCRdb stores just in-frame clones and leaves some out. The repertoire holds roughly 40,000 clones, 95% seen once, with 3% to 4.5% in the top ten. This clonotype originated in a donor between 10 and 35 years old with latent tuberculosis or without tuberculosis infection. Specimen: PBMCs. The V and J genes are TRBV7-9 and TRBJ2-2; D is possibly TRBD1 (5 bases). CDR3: CASSLRGGTGELFF. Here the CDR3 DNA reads TGTGCCAGCAGCTTAAGGGGCGGAACCGGGGAGCTGTTTTTT.